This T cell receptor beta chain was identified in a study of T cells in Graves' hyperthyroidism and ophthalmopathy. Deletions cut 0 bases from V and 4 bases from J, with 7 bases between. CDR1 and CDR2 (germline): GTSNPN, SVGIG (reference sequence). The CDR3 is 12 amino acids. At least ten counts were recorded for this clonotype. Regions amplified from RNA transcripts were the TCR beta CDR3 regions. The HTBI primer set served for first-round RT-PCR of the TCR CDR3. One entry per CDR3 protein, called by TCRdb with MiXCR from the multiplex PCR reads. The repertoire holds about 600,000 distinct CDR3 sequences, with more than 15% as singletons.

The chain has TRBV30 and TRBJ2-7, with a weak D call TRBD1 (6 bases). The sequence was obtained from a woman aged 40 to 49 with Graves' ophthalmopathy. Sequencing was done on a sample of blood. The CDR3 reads CAWSVRGYEQYF. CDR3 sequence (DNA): TGTGCCTGGAGTGTAAGGGGGTACGAGCAGTACTTC.